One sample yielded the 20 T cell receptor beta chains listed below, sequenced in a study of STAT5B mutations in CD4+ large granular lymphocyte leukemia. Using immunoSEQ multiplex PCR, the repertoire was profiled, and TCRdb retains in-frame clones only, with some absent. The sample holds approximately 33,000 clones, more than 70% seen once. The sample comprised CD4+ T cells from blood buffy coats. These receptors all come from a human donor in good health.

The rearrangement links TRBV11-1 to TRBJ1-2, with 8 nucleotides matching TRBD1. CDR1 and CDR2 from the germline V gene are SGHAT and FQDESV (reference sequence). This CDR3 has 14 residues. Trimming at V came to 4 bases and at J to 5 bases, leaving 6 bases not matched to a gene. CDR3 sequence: CASSSNDRGYGYTF. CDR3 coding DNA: TGTGCCAGCAGCTCCAACGACAGGGGTTATGGCTACACCTTC.

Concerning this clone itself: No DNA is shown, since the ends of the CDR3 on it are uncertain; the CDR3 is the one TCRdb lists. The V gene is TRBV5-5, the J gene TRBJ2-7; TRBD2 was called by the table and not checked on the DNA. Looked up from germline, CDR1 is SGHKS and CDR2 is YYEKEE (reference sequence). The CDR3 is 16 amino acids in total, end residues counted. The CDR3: CASSFLWGDLAYEQYF.

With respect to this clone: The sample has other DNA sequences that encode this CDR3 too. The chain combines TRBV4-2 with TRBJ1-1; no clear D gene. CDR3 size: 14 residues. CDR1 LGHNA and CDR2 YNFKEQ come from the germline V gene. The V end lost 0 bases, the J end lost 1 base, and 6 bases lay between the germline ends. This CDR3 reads CASSQDRGNTEAFF. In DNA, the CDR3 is TGTGCCAGCAGCCAAGATCGGGGGAACACTGAAGCTTTCTTT.

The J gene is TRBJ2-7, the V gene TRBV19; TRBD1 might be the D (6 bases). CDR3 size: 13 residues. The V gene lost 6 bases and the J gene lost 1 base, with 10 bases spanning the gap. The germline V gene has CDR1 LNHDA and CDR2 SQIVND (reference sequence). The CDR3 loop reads CASSSTGSYEQYF. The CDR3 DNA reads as TGTGCCAGTAGCTCAACAGGGTCCTACGAGCAGTACTTC.

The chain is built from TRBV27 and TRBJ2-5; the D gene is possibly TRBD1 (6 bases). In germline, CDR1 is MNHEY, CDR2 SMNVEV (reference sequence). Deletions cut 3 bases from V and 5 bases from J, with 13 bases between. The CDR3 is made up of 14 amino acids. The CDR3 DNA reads TGTGCCAGCAGTTTTTGGGGGCCGAGGGAGACCCAGTACTTC. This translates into CASSFWGPRETQYF.

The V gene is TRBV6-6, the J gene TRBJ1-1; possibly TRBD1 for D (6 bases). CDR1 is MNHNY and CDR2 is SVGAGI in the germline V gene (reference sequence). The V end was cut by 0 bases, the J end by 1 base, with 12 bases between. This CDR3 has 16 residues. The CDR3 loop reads CASSYSFGGRNTEAFF. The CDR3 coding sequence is TGTGCCAGCAGTTACTCGTTCGGGGGCCGGAACACTGAAGCTTTCTTT.

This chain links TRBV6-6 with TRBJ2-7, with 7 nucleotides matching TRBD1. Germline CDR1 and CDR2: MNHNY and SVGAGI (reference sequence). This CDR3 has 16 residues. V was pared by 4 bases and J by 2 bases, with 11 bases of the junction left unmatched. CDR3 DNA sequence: TGTGCCAGCAGTTTCCACGCACAGGGGTTTGCCTACGAGCAGTACTTC. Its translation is CASSFHAQGFAYEQYF.

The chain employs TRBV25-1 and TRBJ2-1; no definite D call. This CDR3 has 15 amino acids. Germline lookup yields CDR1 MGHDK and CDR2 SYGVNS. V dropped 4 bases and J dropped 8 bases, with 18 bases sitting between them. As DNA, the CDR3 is TGTGCCAGCAGTGTCCCGGGTAAAAGTCGTGATGAGCAGTTCTTC. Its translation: CASSVPGKSRDEQFF.

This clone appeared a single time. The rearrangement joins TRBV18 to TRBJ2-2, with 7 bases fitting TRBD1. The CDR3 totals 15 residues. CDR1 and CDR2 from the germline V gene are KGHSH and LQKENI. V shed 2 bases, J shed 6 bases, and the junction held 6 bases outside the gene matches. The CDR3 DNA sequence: TGTGCCAGCTCACCATTTGGGACAGAGGCCGGGGAGCTGTTTTTT. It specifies CASSPFGTEAGELFF.

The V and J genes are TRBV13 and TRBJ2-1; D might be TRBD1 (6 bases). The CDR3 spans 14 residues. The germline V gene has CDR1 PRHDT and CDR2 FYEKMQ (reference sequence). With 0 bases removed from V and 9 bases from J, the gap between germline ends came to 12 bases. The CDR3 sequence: CASSLGSLDSEQFF. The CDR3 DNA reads TGTGCCAGCAGCTTAGGGAGCTTGGACAGTGAGCAGTTCTTC.

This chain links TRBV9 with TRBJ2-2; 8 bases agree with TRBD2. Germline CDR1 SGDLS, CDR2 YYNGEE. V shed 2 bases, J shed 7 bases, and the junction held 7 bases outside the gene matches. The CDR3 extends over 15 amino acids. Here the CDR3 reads CASSVRTSLGGELFF. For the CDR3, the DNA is TGTGCCAGCAGCGTGCGGACTAGCTTAGGCGGGGAGCTGTTTTTT.

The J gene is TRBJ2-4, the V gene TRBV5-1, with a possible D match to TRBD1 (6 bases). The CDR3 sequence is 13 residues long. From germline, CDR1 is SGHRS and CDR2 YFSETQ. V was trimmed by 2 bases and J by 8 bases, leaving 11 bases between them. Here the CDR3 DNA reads TGCGCCAGCAGCTTTGACAGGATGGACATTCAGTACTTC. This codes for CASSFDRMDIQYF.

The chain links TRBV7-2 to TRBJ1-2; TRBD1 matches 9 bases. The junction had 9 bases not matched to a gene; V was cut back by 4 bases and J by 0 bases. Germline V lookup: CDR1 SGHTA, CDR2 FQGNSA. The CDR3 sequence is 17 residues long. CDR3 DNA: TGTGCCAGCAGCTACTCAGGGGGACAGGGAGCTAACTATGGCTACACCTTC. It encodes CASSYSGGQGANYGYTF.

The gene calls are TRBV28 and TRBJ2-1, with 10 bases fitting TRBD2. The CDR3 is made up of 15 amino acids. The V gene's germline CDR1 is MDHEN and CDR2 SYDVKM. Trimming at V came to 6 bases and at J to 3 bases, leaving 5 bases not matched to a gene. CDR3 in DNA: TGTGCCAGCAGGACGGGACTAGCGAACTACAATGAGCAGTTCTTC. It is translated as CASRTGLANYNEQFF.

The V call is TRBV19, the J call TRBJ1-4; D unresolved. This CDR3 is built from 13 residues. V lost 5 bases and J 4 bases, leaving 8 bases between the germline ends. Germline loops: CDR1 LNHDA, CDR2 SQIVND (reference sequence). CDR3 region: CASSFSRNEKLFF. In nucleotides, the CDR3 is TGTGCCAGTAGTTTTTCCCGTAATGAAAAACTGTTTTTT. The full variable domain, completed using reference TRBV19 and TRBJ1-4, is DGGITQSPKYLFRKEGQNVTLSCEQNLNHDAMYWYRQDPGQGLRLIYYSQIVNDFQKGDIAEGYSVSREKKESFPLTVTSAQKNPTAFYLCASSFSRNEKLFFGSGTQLSVL.

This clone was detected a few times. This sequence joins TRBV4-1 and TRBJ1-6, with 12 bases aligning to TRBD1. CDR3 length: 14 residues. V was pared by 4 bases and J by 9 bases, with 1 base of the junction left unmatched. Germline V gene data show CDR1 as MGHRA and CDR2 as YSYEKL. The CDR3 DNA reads TGCGCCAGCAGCCGGGACAGGGGGCTTTCACCCCTCCACTTT. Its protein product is CASSRDRGLSPLHF.

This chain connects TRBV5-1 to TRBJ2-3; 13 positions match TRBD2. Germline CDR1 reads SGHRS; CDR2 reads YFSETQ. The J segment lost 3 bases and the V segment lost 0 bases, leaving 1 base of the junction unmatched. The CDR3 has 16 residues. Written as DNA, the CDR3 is TGCGCCAGCAGCTTGGGACTAGCGGGGGGAACAGATACGCAGTATTTT. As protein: CASSLGLAGGTDTQYF.

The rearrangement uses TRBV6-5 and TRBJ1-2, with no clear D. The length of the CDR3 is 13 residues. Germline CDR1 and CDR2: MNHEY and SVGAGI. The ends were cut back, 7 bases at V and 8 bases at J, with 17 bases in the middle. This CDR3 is CASTTRPVGGYTF. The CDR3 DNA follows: TGTGCCAGCACCACGAGGCCCGTCGGGGGCTACACCTTC.

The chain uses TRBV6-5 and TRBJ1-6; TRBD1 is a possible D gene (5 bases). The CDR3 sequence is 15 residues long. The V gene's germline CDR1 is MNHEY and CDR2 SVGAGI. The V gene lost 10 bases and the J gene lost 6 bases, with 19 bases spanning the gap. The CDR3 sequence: CATRQLSNSNSPLHF. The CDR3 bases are TGTGCCACCCGACAGTTATCGAACTCTAATTCACCCCTCCACTTT.

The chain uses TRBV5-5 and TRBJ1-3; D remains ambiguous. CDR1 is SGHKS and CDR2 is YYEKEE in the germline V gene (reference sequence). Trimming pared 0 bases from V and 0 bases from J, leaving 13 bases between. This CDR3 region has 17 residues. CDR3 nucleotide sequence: TGTGCCAGCAGCTTGGTCCCAGCCGGAATCTCTGGAAACACCATATATTTT. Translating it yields CASSLVPAGISGNTIYF.